This T cell receptor beta chain was retrieved from a study of long-term antiretroviral therapy in people with HIV. Broader study findings: Whereas controls had wider CDR3 length ranges, HIV repertoires had narrower ones.

With survey level as its setting, the immunoSEQ assay was v3.0. Here immunoSEQ multiplex PCR was the method, and the copy in TCRdb shows in-frame clones only, minus some. The table has 20,000 or so clones, 65% to 80% seen once. This clone has just one count. As yet, its antigen is unknown. The CDR3 spans 15 residues. Trimming cost V 5 bases and J 1 base; bases outside gene matches: 7. From germline, CDR1 is SGHVS and CDR2 FNYEAQ. The chain links TRBV7-6 to TRBJ2-5; 7 positions match TRBD2. The origin of this receptor is a man in his late teens or twenties with HIV. This specimen consisted of unsorted PBMCs, obtained 0.5 years before starting antiretroviral therapy. The CDR3 sequence is CASSPSLAAQETQYF. In DNA, the CDR3 is TGTGCCAGCAGCCCGAGTCTAGCGGCCCAAGAGACCCAGTACTTC.